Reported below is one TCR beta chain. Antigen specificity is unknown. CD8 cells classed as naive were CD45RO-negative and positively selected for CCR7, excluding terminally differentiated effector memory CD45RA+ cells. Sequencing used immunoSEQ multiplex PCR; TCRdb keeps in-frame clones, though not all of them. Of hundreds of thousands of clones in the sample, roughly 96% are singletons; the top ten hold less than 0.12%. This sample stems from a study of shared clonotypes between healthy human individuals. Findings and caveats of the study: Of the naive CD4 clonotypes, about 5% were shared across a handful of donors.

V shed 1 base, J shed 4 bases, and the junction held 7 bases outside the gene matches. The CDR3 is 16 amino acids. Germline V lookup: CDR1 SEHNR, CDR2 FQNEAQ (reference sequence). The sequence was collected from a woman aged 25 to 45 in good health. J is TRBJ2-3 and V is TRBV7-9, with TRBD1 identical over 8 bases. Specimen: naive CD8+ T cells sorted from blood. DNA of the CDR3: TGTGCCAGCAGCTTAGGAGGACAGGGAGTCGCAGATACGCAGTATTTT. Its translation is CASSLGGQGVADTQYF.